This T cell receptor beta chain was found in a study of blood T cell repertoires in COVID-19. Clones were read by immunoSEQ multiplex PCR, and TCRdb kept only the in-frame ones, dropping some. The sample contains around 130,000 clones, around 88% of which appear only once. Recovery meant two consecutive negative NP/OP PCR tests, professional clearance, or resolved symptoms. This CDR3 contains 16 residues. Looked up from germline, CDR1 is MNHEY and CDR2 is SVGAGI. V lost 3 bases to trimming and J lost 1 base, with 15 bases between them. The TCR originated in a woman between 45 and 65 years old who had recovered from COVID-19. What was sequenced was PBMCs or T cells enriched from blood (not recorded which). The chain carries TRBV6-5 and TRBJ2-5; possibly TRBD1 for D (6 bases). CDR3 in DNA: TGTGCCAGCAGTTATGGAACAGGGAAACCCCAAGAGACCCAGTACTTC. This translates into CASSYGTGKPQETQYF.